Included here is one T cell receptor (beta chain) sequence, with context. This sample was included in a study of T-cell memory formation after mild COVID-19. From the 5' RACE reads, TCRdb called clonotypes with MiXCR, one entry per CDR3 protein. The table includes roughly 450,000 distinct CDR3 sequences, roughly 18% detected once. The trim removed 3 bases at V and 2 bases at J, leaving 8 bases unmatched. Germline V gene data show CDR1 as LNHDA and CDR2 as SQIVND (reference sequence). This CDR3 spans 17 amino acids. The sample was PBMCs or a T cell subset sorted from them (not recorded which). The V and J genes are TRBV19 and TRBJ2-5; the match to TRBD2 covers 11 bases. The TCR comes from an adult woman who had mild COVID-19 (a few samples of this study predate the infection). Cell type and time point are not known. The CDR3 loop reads CASSMGLAGGQQETQYF. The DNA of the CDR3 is TGTGCCAGTAGTATGGGCCTAGCGGGGGGTCAGCAAGAGACCCAGTACTTC.